These 14 T cell receptor beta chains were sequenced from one sample in a study of human T cells and chemical hapten exposure. The treatment here: therapeutic diphenylcyclopropenone sensitization with weekly scalp DPC. What the library attached to individual cDNA molecules were unique molecular identifiers. A single record per CDR3 protein comes from TCRdb applying MiXCR to the reads. This table holds over 2,000 distinct CDR3 sequences, roughly 50% found once. This specimen was whole blood, taken before DPC sensitization or 2, 6, or about 24 weeks after (not recorded which). Receptors were obtained from an adult with alopecia areata. Some clones in this sample may be carry-over from other donors' samples. This table probably holds off-target reads from a library built for another chain.

This chain joins TRBV9 and TRBJ1-5; D uncertain. The CDR3 runs to 13 residues. Germline V gene lookup returns CDR1 SGDLS and CDR2 YYNGEE. Trimming pared 0 bases from V and 9 bases from J, leaving 10 bases between. The CDR3 nucleotides are TGTGCCAGCAGCGTAGGACCGATCAGGCCCCAGCATTTT. It is translated as CASSVGPIRPQHF.

The V and J genes are TRBV2 and TRBJ2-3, with 9 bases that match TRBD2. The germline gives CDR1 SNHLY, CDR2 FYNNEI. With V trimmed by 2 bases and J by 4 bases, 16 bases remained unmatched. The CDR3 has 19 amino acids. The CDR3 sequence: CASSEWSLAGSANSDTQYF. In nucleotides, the CDR3 is TGTGCCAGCAGTGAATGGAGCCTAGCGGGAAGTGCCAATTCAGATACGCAGTATTTT. Drawing the rest from reference TRBV2 and TRBJ2-3, the complete variable domain is EPEVTQTPSHQVTQMGQEVILRCVPISNHLYFYWYRQILGQKVEFLVSFYNNEISEKSEIFDDQFSVERPDGSNFTLKIRSTKLEDSAMYFCASSEWSLAGSANSDTQYFGPGTRLTVL.

The gene calls are TRBV7-9 and TRBJ2-1; TRBD2 aligns across 10 bases. The ends lost 0 bases at V and 2 bases at J; junction bases unmatched: 7. The CDR3 covers 18 residues. The V gene's germline CDR1 is SEHNR and CDR2 FQNEAQ (reference sequence). In nucleotides, the CDR3 is TGTGCCAGCAGCTTAGCGGGGCTAGCGGGAGTAACCTACAATGAGCAGTTCTTC. Its protein is CASSLAGLAGVTYNEQFF.

This clonotype was observed a few times. This sequence joins TRBV18 and TRBJ2-1, with TRBD1 as a possible D gene (6 bases). V was cut by 6 bases and J by 3 bases, with 15 bases left in between. The CDR3 runs to 15 residues. The V gene's germline CDR1 is KGHSH and CDR2 LQKENI. Here the CDR3 reads CASSPGAQDYNEQFF. CDR3 DNA: TGTGCCAGCTCTCCAGGGGCACAGGACTACAATGAGCAGTTCTTC.

This clonotype was observed a handful of times. The gene calls are TRBV7-9 and TRBJ2-3; D is undetermined. CDR3 length equals 16 residues. V was shortened by 4 bases and J by 2 bases, with 16 bases between the two germline ends. Germline lookup yields CDR1 SEHNR and CDR2 FQNEAQ (reference sequence). The CDR3 DNA sequence: TGTGCCAGCAGCTCGACTGGTACCCCCTTCACAGATACGCAGTATTTT. This encodes CASSSTGTPFTDTQYF.

The J gene is TRBJ2-3, the V gene TRBV11-2, with D maybe TRBD1 (6 bases). There are 18 residues in the CDR3. Germline V lookup: CDR1 SGHAT, CDR2 FQNNGV. V gave up 1 base and J gave up 0 bases, with 17 bases separating them. The CDR3 DNA is TGTGCCAGCAGCTTAGTTGAGGGACACTGGCCTAGCACAGATACGCAGTATTTT. Its translation is CASSLVEGHWPSTDTQYF.

This chain joins TRBV18 and TRBJ2-5; D gene unclear. The CDR3 covers 14 residues. The V and J ends lost 3 bases and 5 bases respectively, with 13 bases between them. In germline, CDR1 is KGHSH, CDR2 LQKENI. The DNA of the CDR3 is TGTGCCAGCTCACCTACGACCCCTCCGGAGACCCAGTACTTC. Translated: CASSPTTPPETQYF.

A few counts support this clonotype. CDR3 residues: CASSQADRGNTGELFF. In DNA, the CDR3 is TGTGCCAGCAGCCAAGCCGACAGGGGGAACACCGGGGAGCTGTTTTTT. The rearrangement joins TRBV3-1 to TRBJ2-2, with 8 bases fitting TRBD1. The CDR3 consists of 16 residues. The J segment lost 1 base and the V segment lost 1 base, leaving 2 bases of the junction unmatched. Germline assignment: CDR1 LGHDT and CDR2 YNNKEL (reference sequence).

J is TRBJ2-3 and V is TRBV20-1; 7 nucleotides agree with TRBD2. The CDR3 loop spans 13 amino acids. With 3 bases clipped from V and 1 base from J, the junction kept 1 base outside the gene matches. The V gene's germline CDR1 is DFQATT and CDR2 SNEGSKA (reference sequence). The chain's CDR3 is CSASTSGTDTQYF. The CDR3 DNA sequence: TGCAGTGCTAGTACTAGCGGCACAGATACGCAGTATTTT.

The gene calls are TRBV9 and TRBJ2-2, with TRBD1 as a possible D gene (5 bases). The V gene lost 0 bases and the J gene lost 7 bases, with 7 bases spanning the gap. The CDR3 runs 13 residues. Per germline, CDR1 SGDLS and CDR2 YYNGEE. The CDR3 sequence is CASSVGQGGELFF. The DNA of the CDR3 is TGTGCCAGCAGCGTAGGTCAGGGCGGGGAGCTGTTTTTT.

This clonotype was seen only a few times. The chain employs TRBV7-2 and TRBJ2-1, with 9 bases identical to TRBD2. CDR3 length: 16 amino acids. Germline CDR1 and CDR2: SGHTA and FQGNSA. The ends lost 5 bases at V and 4 bases at J; junction bases unmatched: 9. CDR3 sequence: CASSRIGLANYNEQFF. CDR3 bases: TGTGCCAGCAGCAGAATAGGACTAGCGAATTACAATGAGCAGTTCTTC.

The J gene is TRBJ2-1, the V gene TRBV2, with D perhaps TRBD2 (5 bases). V was trimmed by 3 bases and J by 8 bases, leaving 14 bases between them. The germline V gene has CDR1 SNHLY and CDR2 FYNNEI. The CDR3 contains 14 residues. This CDR3 reads CASSELRELDEQFF. The CDR3 nucleotides are TGTGCCAGCAGTGAGTTGAGGGAGCTCGATGAGCAGTTCTTC.

The gene calls are TRBV3-1 and TRBJ2-4; D remains unclear. Germline V lookup: CDR1 LGHDT, CDR2 YNNKEL (reference sequence). V was trimmed by 1 base and J by 3 bases, leaving 7 bases between them. CDR3 length: 14 residues. As DNA, the CDR3 is TGTGCCAGCAGCCAAGTCCCCGGCAAAAACATTCAGTACTTC. This gives the protein CASSQVPGKNIQYF.

This chain uses TRBV6-1 with TRBJ1-6; D is ambiguous. Germline V gives CDR1 MNHNS, CDR2 SASEGT. CDR3 length: 15 amino acids. V was clipped by 1 base and J by 5 bases, with 9 bases between them. The CDR3 DNA reads as TGTGCCAGCAGTGAAGTTCGGTCAGATAATTCACCCCTCCACTTT. Translated: CASSEVRSDNSPLHF.